Below, 2 T cell receptor beta chains from the same sample are listed, as sequenced in a study of neurological immune-mediated disorders. TCRdb recomputed calls from the 5' RACE reads with MiXCR, one row per CDR3 protein. The repertoire holds roughly 61,000 distinct CDR3 sequences, around 24% seen once, with less than 6% in the top ten. Indicated time point: technical triplicate 2. The sample comprised PBMCs. These receptors originate from a man aged 55 to 69 with HTLV-1-associated myelopathy (HAM/TSP).

This clonotype was counted at least ten times. The CDR3 spells CASGNEKLFF. The CDR3 DNA reads as TGTGCCAGCGGCAATGAAAAACTGTTTTTT. The chain joins TRBV28 to TRBJ1-4; D remains unclear. Germline V gene data show CDR1 as MDHEN and CDR2 as SYDVKM. The CDR3 spans 10 residues. Trimming pared 8 bases from V and 5 bases from J, leaving 3 bases between.

This clonotype has ten or more counts. The chain links TRBV11-2 to TRBJ2-5, with D hard to call. Trimming removed 5 bases from V and 5 bases from J, with 12 bases in between. The CDR3 is made up of 13 amino acids. Per the germline V gene, CDR1 is SGHAT and CDR2 is FQNNGV. Written as DNA, the CDR3 is TGTGCCAGCAGCCCTTTTTTTTTGGAGACCCAGTACTTC. It yields the protein CASSPFFLETQYF. Based on the CDR3 plus reference TRBV11-2 and TRBJ2-5, the full variable domain is EAGVAQSPRYKIIEKRQSVAFWCNPISGHATLYWYQQILGQGPKLLIQFQNNGVVDDSQLPKDRFSAERLKGVDSTLKIQPAKLEDSAVYLCASSPFFLETQYFGPGTRLLVL.